This T cell receptor beta chain was profiled in a study of blood T cell repertoires in COVID-19. This clone was seen more than once but under ten times. This CDR3 has 14 residues. The germline CDR1 and CDR2 sequences are LNHDA and SQIVND (reference sequence). Trimming removed 4 bases at V and 0 bases at J, with 9 bases between. Clones were read by immunoSEQ multiplex PCR, and TCRdb kept only the in-frame ones, dropping some. The sample lists around 270,000 clones, more than 75% occurring once. The material sequenced was peripheral blood. The chain is built from TRBV19 and TRBJ1-2, with D unresolved. This TCR was sampled from a woman aged 45-65 years with acute or convalescent COVID-19. The CDR3 loop is CASSTLAANYGYTF. CDR3 bases: TGTGCCAGTAGTACCCTAGCAGCTAACTATGGCTACACCTTC. Together with reference TRBV19 and TRBJ1-2, the CDR3 gives the full variable domain: DGGITQSPKYLFRKEGQNVTLSCEQNLNHDAMYWYRQDPGQGLRLIYYSQIVNDFQKGDIAEGYSVSREKKESFPLTVTSAQKNPTAFYLCASSTLAANYGYTFGSGTRLTVV.